A single sample is the source of the 5 T cell receptor beta chains below, sequenced in a study of T cells in Graves' hyperthyroidism and ophthalmopathy. Authors of the study amplified TCR beta CDR3 regions from RNA transcripts. Carried out on the TCR CDR3, a first-round RT-PCR used the HTBI primer set. TCRdb reprocessed the multiplex PCR reads with MiXCR, giving one entry per CDR3 protein. The sample shows 210,000 or so distinct CDR3 sequences, roughly 15% of them seen only once. The sample taken for sequencing was blood. Receptors originate from a man aged 50 or older with Graves' hyperthyroidism.

This clonotype was counted many times. V is TRBV11-2 and J is TRBJ2-7, with 16 nucleotides matching TRBD2. The CDR3 runs to 16 residues. CDR1 SGHAT and CDR2 FQNNGV come from the germline V gene. Trimming at V came to 5 bases and at J to 6 bases, leaving 7 bases not matched to a gene. The CDR3 reads CASSPYGTSGRAEQYF. CDR3 DNA: TGTGCCAGCAGCCCCTATGGGACTAGCGGGAGGGCCGAGCAGTACTTC.

The chain recombines TRBV3-1 with TRBJ2-7; TRBD2 matches 12 bases. Trimming cost V 5 bases and J 1 base; bases outside gene matches: 3. In germline, CDR1 is LGHDT, CDR2 YNNKEL (reference sequence). The CDR3 consists of 15 residues. CDR3 in amino acids: CASSTGLAGSYEQYF. The CDR3 coding sequence is TGTGCCAGCAGCACCGGACTAGCGGGGTCCTACGAGCAGTACTTC.

This clonotype was observed many times. The J gene is TRBJ2-4, the V gene TRBV20-1; no definite D call. Germline V gene lookup returns CDR1 DFQATT and CDR2 SNEGSKA (reference sequence). CDR3 length: 15 amino acids. Between the trimmed V and J ends, which lost 3 bases and 1 base, there was a span of 13 bases. DNA for the CDR3: TGCAGTGCTAGCAAGGGTGCTTTGGCCAAAAACATTCAGTACTTC. Translation: CSASKGALAKNIQYF.

The sample holds many counts of this clonotype. CDR3 amino acids: CSARVGSGRAYEQYF. The CDR3 DNA reads as TGCAGTGCTAGAGTCGGTAGCGGGAGAGCCTACGAGCAGTACTTC. The chain recombines TRBV20-1 with TRBJ2-7, with TRBD2 identical over 9 bases. Germline CDR1 reads DFQATT; CDR2 reads SNEGSKA (reference sequence). The length of the CDR3 is 15 residues. After removal of 1 base from V and 2 bases from J, the junction contained 6 bases not matched to a gene.

This clonotype was found a few times. The chain joins TRBV10-3 to TRBJ2-6, with TRBD1 matching 7 bases. CDR1 is ENHRY, CDR2 SYGVKD, per germline. This CDR3 has 16 residues. Unmatched junction bases numbered 9, after V lost 10 bases and J lost 0 bases. The CDR3 reads CATQPGQSSGANVLTF. The CDR3 DNA follows: TGTGCCACTCAACCGGGACAGAGCTCTGGGGCCAACGTCCTGACTTTC.